This record covers a single T cell receptor (beta chain). Its antigen is not known. The data belong to a study of CD4+ T cells in melanoma. Study outcomes and limitations: Neoantigen-specific CD4+ T cells in melanoma reportedly had diverse differentiation states. A reported correlation linked neoantigen-specific CD4+ T cells to CD8+, macrophage and B cell function.

CDR3 length: 15 residues. V was clipped by 1 base and J by 4 bases, with 10 bases between them. CDR1 and CDR2 (germline): SGHTA, FQGNSA. Sequencing was performed with immunoSEQ multiplex PCR; in TCRdb, only in-frame clones are kept and a portion is missing. The sample records 10,000 to 12,000 clones, about 70% being singletons. The clonotype comes from a human donor with melanoma. The chain carries TRBV7-2 and TRBJ1-4, with D unresolved. Sequenced sample: cells from a culture (not recorded whether cultured in vitro). CDR3 nucleotide sequence: TGTGCCAGCAGCTTAGTAGCCAGGAGTAATGAAAAACTGTTTTTT. Its translation: CASSLVARSNEKLFF.